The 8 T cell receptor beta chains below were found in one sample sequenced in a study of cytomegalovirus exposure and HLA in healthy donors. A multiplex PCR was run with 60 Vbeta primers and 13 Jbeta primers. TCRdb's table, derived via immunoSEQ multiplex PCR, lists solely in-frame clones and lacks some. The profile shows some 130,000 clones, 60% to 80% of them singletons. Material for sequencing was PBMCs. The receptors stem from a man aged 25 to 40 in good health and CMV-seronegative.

The CDR3 loop reads CASSRGQGANTGELFF. The CDR3 DNA follows: TGCGCCAGCAGCAGGGGACAGGGGGCGAACACCGGGGAGCTGTTTTTT. This sequence joins TRBV5-1 and TRBJ2-2, with 11 bases lining up with TRBD1. The germline V gene has CDR1 SGHRS and CDR2 YFSETQ. This CDR3 comprises 16 residues. V shed 4 bases, J shed 0 bases, and the junction held 2 bases outside the gene matches.

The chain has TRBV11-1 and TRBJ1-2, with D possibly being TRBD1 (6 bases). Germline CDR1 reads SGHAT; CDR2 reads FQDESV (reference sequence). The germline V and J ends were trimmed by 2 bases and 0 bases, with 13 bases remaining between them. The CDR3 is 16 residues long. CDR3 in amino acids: CASSLQPDRSNYGYTF. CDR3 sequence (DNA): TGTGCCAGCAGCTTACAACCGGACAGATCTAACTATGGCTACACCTTC. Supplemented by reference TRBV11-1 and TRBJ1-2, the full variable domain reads EAEVAQSPRYKITEKSQAVAFWCDPISGHATLYWYRQILGQGPELLVQFQDESVVDDSQLPKDRFSAERLKGVDSTLKIQPAELGDSAMYLCASSLQPDRSNYGYTFGSGTRLTVV.

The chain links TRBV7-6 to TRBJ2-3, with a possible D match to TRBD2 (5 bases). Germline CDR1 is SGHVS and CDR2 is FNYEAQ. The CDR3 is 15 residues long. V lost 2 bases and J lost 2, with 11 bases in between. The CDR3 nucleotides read TGTGCCAGCAGCTTATTAATCCGGGACACAGATACGCAGTATTTT. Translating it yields CASSLLIRDTDTQYF.

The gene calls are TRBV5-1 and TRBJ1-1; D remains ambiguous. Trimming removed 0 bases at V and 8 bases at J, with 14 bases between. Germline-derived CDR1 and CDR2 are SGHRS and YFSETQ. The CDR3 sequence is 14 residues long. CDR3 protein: CASSLVLAAREAFF. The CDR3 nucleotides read TGCGCCAGCAGCTTGGTATTAGCGGCCAGGGAAGCTTTCTTT.

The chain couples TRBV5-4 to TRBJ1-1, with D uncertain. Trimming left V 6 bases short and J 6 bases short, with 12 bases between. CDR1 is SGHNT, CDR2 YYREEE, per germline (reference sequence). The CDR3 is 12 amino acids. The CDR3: CASNGVEAEAFF. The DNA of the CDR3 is TGTGCCAGCAACGGGGTAGAGGCTGAAGCTTTCTTT.

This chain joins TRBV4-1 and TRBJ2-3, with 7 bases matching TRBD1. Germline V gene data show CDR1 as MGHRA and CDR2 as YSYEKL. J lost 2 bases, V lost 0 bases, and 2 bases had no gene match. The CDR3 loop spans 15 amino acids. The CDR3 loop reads CASSQEDRHTDTQYF. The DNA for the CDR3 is TGCGCCAGCAGCCAAGAGGACAGGCACACAGATACGCAGTATTTT.

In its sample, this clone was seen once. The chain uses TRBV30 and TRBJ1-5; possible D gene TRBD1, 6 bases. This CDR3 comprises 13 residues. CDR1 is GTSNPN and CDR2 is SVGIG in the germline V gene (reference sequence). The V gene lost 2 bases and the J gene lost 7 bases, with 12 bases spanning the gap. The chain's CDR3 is CAWSTNRDQPQHF. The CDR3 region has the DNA TGTGCCTGGAGTACCAACAGGGACCAGCCCCAGCATTTT.

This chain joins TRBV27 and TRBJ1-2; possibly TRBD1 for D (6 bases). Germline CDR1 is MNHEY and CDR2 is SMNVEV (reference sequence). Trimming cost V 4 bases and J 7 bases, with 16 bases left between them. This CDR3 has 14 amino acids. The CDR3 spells CASSSQGGAVGYTF. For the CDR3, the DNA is TGTGCCAGCAGTTCCCAAGGGGGGGCAGTTGGCTACACCTTC.